This entry features one TCR beta chain sequence. The antigen is not known. Germline V gives CDR1 KGHSH, CDR2 LQKENI. V shed 4 bases and J shed 6 bases, with 9 bases lying between them. The CDR3 loop spans 13 amino acids. This record belongs to a study of CD8 T cells in ankylosing spondylitis. Whole-study findings and limits: Characteristic of ankylosing spondylitis blood, it appeared, was a TCR beta motif comprising about eight highly homologous variants.

5'-RACE, quantitative and with molecular barcodes, yielded the TCR beta libraries. MiXCR was run by TCRdb on the 5' RACE reads, yielding one entry per CDR3 protein. The table records about 150,000 distinct CDR3 sequences, around two fifths of them present only once. This TCR came from a male donor with ankylosing spondylitis. This chain connects TRBV18 to TRBJ2-2; D is perhaps TRBD2 (6 bases). Input material: synovial fluid, either unsorted or a sorted T cell fraction (not recorded which). The CDR3 DNA reads TGTGCCAGCTCACTTCTAGCGTCCGGGGAGCTGTTTTTT. It is translated as CASSLLASGELFF.